The rows below give T cell receptor beta chains drawn from one sample of a study of blood T cell repertoires in COVID-19. Clones were read by immunoSEQ multiplex PCR, and TCRdb kept only the in-frame ones, dropping some. Of around 36,000 clones in the sample, 83% were seen once. The sequenced sample was peripheral blood. The receptors come from a man aged 50 or older with acute or convalescent COVID-19. CDR3s include the opening cysteine and the closing phenylalanine or tryptophan. D genes are given only for firm matches. Expanded clones get a size class; other rows say once, few or many, or leave the size out.

TRBD1,TRBJ1-5,TRBV19,NA,TGTGCCACCACAGACAGGGTTCATCATCAGCCCCAGCATTTT,CATTDRVHHQPQHF
TRBD1,TRBJ1-2,TRBV4-1,NA,TGCGCCAGCAGCCAAGGGCCAGGGGGCGACTATGGCTACACCTTC,CASSQGPGGDYGYTF
NA,TRBJ2-2,TRBV28,NA,TGTGCCAGCACCATCCAGGGGCGGGCCGGGGAGCTGTTTTTT,CASTIQGRAGELFF
TRBD1,TRBJ1-2,TRBV9,NA,TGTGCCAGCAGCGTAGGAGGGACAGCTAACTATGGCTACACCTTC,CASSVGGTANYGYTF
TRBD1,TRBJ1-6,TRBV11-1,NA,TGTGCCAGCAGCCCAAGACAGGGATCCTATAATTCACCCCTCCACTTT,CASSPRQGSYNSPLHF
NA,TRBJ1-2,TRBV12-3/TRBV12-4,NA,TGTGCCAGCAGTTTAAGCGTCTATGGCTACACCTTC,CASSLSVYGYTF
TRBD2,TRBJ2-4,TRBV27,NA,TGTGCCAGCAGCCCTCTTAGCGGGACTGCCAAAAACATTCAGTACTTC,CASSPLSGTAKNIQYF
NA,TRBJ1-1,TRBV5-5,NA,TGTGCCAGCAGCATGGGCACAGTTGAAGCTTTCTTT,CASSMGTVEAFF
NA,TRBJ2-2,TRBV11-2,NA,TGTGCCAGCAGCTCCCTCCCCGGGGAGCTGTTTTTT,CASSSLPGELFF
TRBD1,TRBJ2-7,TRBV5-4,NA,TGTGCCAGCAGCTTCTCCGAGGACAGGGGTTACGAGCAGTACTTC,CASSFSEDRGYEQYF
NA,TRBJ2-3,TRBV4-1,NA,TGCGCCAGCAGCCGGCAATACACAGATACGCAGTATTTT,CASSRQYTDTQYF
TRBD2,TRBJ2-4,TRBV7-6,NA,TGTGCCAGCAGCGCTTGGGCTAGCGGTAGAGGGGAGGCCAAAAACATTCAGTACTTC,CASSAWASGRGEAKNIQYF
NA,TRBJ2-5,TRBV9,NA,TGTGCCAGCAGCGGTCAACTCCAAGAGACCCAGTACTTC,CASSGQLQETQYF
TRBD2,TRBJ2-1,TRBV28,NA,TGTGCCAGCAGTTTACTAGCGGGAGGGGTTATTCAGTTCTTC,CASSLLAGGVIQFF
NA,TRBJ1-1,TRBV15,NA,TGTGCCACCAGCAGAGACAGGCGCTTGGGCATCGACGAAGCTTTCTTT,CATSRDRRLGIDEAFF
NA,TRBJ1-1,TRBV21-1,NA,TGTGCCAGCAGCCTGCGGACAGGGGAGAGAGCTTTCTTT,CASSLRTGERAFF
NA,TRBJ1-2,TRBV6-1,NA,TGTGCCAGCAGTGAACTGGACAACCTCCTAGGCTACACCTTC,CASSELDNLLGYTF
NA,TRBJ2-3,TRBV9,NA,TGTGCCAGCAGCGTTTACGTAGGGGGAGATACGCAGTATTTT,CASSVYVGGDTQYF
NA,TRBJ1-2,TRBV29-1,NA,TGCAGCGTTTCTCCCGGGACACAGCTTATCTATGGCTACACCTTC,CSVSPGTQLIYGYTF
NA,TRBJ1-5,TRBV30,NA,TGTGCCTGGAGTAACGGTGGCAATCAGCCCCAGCATTTT,CAWSNGGNQPQHF
NA,TRBJ2-2,TRBV4-2,once,TGTGCCAGCAGCCAGGGGACTCAGAACACCGGGGAGCTGTTTTTT,CASSQGTQNTGELFF
TRBD2,TRBJ2-3,TRBV19,NA,TGTGCCAGTAGTACAATGGAGGGACTAGCGGGTTCTAGCACAGATACGCAGTATTTT,CASSTMEGLAGSSTDTQYF
NA,TRBJ2-7,TRBV27,NA,TGTGCCAGCAGTTTAGGCGGTTACGAGCAGTACTTC,CASSLGGYEQYF
NA,TRBJ1-2,TRBV5-1,NA,TGCGCCAGCAGCCCACGCCTTGGGGGCAACTATGGCTACACCTTC,CASSPRLGGNYGYTF
NA,TRBJ2-1,TRBV12-3/TRBV12-4,NA,TGTGCCAGCAGTTTGGAGCGGGAGCAGTTCTTC,CASSLEREQFF
TRBD2,TRBJ2-7,TRBV11-2,NA,TGTGCCAGCGGTATAGCGGGGGTCACCTACGAGCAGTACTTC,CASGIAGVTYEQYF
NA,TRBJ1-5,TRBV27,once,TGTGCCAGCAGTCTACAGGGAAGGGGTTGGCCCCAGCATTTT,CASSLQGRGWPQHF
NA,TRBJ1-2,TRBV30,NA,TGTGCCTGGAGTGTGCGGGGCTATGGCTACACCTTC,CAWSVRGYGYTF
TRBD1,TRBJ2-2,TRBV30,NA,TGTGCCTGGTTGAGGGACAGGGGTAAAAAGGATACCGGGGAGCTGTTTTTT,CAWLRDRGKKDTGELFF
NA,TRBJ1-2,TRBV7-9,NA,TGTGCCAGCAGCCCCTCCCTAGGGGAAAACTATGGCTACACCTTC,CASSPSLGENYGYTF
NA,TRBJ1-3,TRBV10-3,NA,TGTGCCATCAGTGAAAGTCTCCTATCTGGAAACACCATATATTTT,CAISESLLSGNTIYF
NA,TRBJ1-4,TRBV24-1,NA,TGTGCCACCAGTGATAACCGCGGGCTTAATGAAAAACTGTTTTTT,CATSDNRGLNEKLFF
TRBD1,TRBJ1-3,TRBV7-6,NA,TGTGCCAGCAGCCCCAAGACAGGGAGCTCTGGAAACACCATATATTTT,CASSPKTGSSGNTIYF
NA,TRBJ2-7,TRBV5-4,NA,TGTGCCAGCAGCTTGAGAGCGACAGGTACGAACGAGCAGTACTTC,CASSLRATGTNEQYF
NA,TRBJ2-3,TRBV5-6,few,TGTGCCAGCAGCTCAGGGGAAACGCAGTATTTT,CASSSGETQYF
TRBD2,TRBJ2-2,TRBV4-2,NA,TGTGCCAGCAGCCAAGATGCCCTAGCGGGCCCGAACACCGGGGAGCTGTTTTTT,CASSQDALAGPNTGELFF
NA,TRBJ1-5,TRBV2,few,TGTGCCAGCAGTGAAGGAACTCAGGGTCAGCCCCAGCATTTT,CASSEGTQGQPQHF
TRBD1,TRBJ1-1,TRBV11-2,NA,TGTGCCAGCAGCCGAGGTGCAGGGGGTTTTGTCGCTGAAGCTTTCTTT,CASSRGAGGFVAEAFF
TRBD2,TRBJ2-2,TRBV5-4,NA,TGTGCCAGCAGCTTGAGGACTAGCGGGGGGTACGGGGAGCTGTTTTTT,CASSLRTSGGYGELFF
TRBD1,TRBJ2-1,TRBV3-1/TRBV3-2,NA,TGTGCCAGCAGCCAAACAGGGGGTGGTGAGCAGTTCTTC,CASSQTGGGEQFF
TRBD2,TRBJ2-1,TRBV11-2,once,TGTGCCAGCAGCTTGGTGAGTGGGAGGGCCAATGAGCAGTTCTTC,CASSLVSGRANEQFF
NA,TRBJ1-2,TRBV6-1,NA,TGTGCCAGCAGTGAAAACAGCGGGCTCGACGGCTACACCTTC,CASSENSGLDGYTF
TRBD1,TRBJ2-7,TRBV7-4,NA,TGTGCCAGCACCCTCCGGCCGGGACAGCACTACGAGCAGTACTTC,CASTLRPGQHYEQYF